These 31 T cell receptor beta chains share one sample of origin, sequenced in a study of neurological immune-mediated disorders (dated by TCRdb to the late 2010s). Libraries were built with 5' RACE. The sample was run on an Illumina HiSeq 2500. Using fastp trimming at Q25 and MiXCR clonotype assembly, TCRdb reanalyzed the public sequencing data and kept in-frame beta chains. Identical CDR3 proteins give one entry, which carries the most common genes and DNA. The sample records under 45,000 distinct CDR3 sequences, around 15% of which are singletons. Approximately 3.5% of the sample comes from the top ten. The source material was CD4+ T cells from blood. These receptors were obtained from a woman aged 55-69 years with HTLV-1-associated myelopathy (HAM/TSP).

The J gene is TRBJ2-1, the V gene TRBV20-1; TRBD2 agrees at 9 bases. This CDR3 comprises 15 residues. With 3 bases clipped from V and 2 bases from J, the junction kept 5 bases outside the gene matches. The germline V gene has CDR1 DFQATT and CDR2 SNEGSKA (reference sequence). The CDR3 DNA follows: TGCAGTGCTAGGGGAGCGGGAGGCACCTACAATGAGCAGTTCTTC. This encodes CSARGAGGTYNEQFF.

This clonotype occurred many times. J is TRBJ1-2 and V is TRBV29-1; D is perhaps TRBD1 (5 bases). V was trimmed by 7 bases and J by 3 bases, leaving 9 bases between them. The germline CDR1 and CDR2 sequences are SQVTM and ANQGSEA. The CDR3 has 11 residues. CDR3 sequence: CSAGTDYGYTF. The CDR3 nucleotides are TGCAGCGCAGGGACGGACTATGGCTACACCTTC.

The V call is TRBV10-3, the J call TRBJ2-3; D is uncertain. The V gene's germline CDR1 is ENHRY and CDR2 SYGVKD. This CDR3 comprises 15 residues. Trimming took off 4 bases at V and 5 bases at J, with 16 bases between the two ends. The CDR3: CAISGGRVGKDTQYF. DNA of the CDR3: TGTGCCATCAGTGGGGGTAGGGTAGGGAAAGATACGCAGTATTTT.

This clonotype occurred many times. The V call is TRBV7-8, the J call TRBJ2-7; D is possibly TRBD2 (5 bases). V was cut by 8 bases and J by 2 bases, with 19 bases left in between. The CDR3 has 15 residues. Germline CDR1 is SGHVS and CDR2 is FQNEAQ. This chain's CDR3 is CASSAARDGAYEQYF. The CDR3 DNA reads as TGTGCCAGCTCCGCGGCCCGGGATGGGGCCTACGAGCAGTACTTC.

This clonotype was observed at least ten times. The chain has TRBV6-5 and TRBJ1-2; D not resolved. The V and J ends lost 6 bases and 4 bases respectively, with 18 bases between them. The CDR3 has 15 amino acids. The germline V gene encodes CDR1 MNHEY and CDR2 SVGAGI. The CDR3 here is CASSSHGLGSYGYTF. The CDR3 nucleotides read TGTGCCAGCAGCTCTCACGGCTTAGGGTCCTATGGCTACACCTTC.

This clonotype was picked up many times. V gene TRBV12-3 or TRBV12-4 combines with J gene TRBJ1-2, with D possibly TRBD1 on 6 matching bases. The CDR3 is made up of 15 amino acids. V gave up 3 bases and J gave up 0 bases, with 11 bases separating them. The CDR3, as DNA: TGTGCCAGCAGTTTGCCAGGGGCTACTAACTATGGCTACACCTTC. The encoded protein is CASSLPGATNYGYTF.

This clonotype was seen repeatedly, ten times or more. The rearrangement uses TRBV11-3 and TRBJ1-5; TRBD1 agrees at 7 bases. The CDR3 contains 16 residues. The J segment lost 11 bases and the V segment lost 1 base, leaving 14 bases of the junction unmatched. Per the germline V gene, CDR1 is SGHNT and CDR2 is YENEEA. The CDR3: CASSLGGGPLVSAQHF. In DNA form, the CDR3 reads TGTGCCAGCAGCTTAGGAGGGGGCCCATTGGTATCGGCCCAGCATTTT.

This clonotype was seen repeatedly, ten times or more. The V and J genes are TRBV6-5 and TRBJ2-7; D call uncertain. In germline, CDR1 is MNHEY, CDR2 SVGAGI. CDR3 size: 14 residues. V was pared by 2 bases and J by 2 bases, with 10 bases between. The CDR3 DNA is TGTGCCAGCAGTTACCGGAAGCTGACCTACGAGCAGTACTTC. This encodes CASSYRKLTYEQYF.

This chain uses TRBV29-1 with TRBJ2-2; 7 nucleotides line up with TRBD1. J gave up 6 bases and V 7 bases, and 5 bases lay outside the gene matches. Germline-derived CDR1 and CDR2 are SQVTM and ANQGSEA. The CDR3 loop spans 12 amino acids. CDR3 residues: CSARQGPGELFF. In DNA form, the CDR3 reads TGCAGCGCCCGACAGGGTCCCGGGGAGCTGTTTTTT.

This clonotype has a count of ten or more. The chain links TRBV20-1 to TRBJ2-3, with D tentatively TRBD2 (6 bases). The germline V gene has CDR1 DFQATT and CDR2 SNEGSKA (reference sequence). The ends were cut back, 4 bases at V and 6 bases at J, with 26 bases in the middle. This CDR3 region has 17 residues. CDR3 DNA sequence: TGCAGTGCTATACTTCGGCCCCCGGGACTCATCGCGGATACGCAGTATTTT. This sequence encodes CSAILRPPGLIADTQYF.

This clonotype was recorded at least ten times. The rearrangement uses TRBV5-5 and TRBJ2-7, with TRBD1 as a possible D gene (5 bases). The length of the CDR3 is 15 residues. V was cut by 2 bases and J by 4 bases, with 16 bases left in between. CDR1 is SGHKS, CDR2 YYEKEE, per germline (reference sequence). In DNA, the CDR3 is TGTGCCAGCAGCTTCCGTGGGGTAGGGGTTTACGAGCAGTACTTC. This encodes CASSFRGVGVYEQYF.

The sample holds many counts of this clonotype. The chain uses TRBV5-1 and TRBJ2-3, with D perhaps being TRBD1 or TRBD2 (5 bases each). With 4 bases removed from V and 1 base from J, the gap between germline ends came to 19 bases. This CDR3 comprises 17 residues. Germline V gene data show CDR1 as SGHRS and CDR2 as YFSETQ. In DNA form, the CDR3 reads TGCGCCAGCAGCCCCGGAGGTCCGGGGACCGGCACAGATACGCAGTATTTT. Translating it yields CASSPGGPGTGTDTQYF.

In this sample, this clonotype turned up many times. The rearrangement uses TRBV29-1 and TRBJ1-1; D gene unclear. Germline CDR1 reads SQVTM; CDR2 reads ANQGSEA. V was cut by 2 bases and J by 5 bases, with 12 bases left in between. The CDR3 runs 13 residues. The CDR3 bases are TGCAGCGTTGAACAGGCGGCAGGAACTGAAGCTTTCTTT. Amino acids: CSVEQAAGTEAFF.

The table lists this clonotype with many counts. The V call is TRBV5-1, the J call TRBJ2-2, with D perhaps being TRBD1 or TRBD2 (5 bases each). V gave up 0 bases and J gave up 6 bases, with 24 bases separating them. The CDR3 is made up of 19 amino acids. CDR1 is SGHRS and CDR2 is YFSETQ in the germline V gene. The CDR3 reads CASSLARGQLSRGAGELFF. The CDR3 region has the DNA TGCGCCAGCAGCTTGGCCCGAGGACAACTCTCCCGAGGGGCCGGGGAGCTGTTTTTT.

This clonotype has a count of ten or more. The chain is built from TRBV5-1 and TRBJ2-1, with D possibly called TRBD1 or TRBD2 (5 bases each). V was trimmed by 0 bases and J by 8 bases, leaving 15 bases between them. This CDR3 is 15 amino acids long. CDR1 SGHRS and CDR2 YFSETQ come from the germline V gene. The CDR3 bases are TGCGCCAGCAGCTTGGAAGGGACGGCCCGAGATGAGCAGTTCTTC. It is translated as CASSLEGTARDEQFF.

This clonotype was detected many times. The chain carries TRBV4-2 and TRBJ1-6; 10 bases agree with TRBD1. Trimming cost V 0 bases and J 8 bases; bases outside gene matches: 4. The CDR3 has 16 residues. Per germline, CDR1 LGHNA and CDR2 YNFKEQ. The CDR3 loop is CASSQDPDRGHSPLHF. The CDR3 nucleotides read TGTGCCAGCAGCCAAGATCCCGACAGGGGGCATTCACCCCTCCACTTT.

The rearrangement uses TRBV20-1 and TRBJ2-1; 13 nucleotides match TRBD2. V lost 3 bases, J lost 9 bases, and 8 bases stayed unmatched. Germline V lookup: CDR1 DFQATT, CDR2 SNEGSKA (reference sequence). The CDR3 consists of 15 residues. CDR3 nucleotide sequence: TGCAGTGCTAGGGCACTAGCGGGAGGGCCTCCTGAGCAGTTCTTC. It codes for CSARALAGGPPEQFF.

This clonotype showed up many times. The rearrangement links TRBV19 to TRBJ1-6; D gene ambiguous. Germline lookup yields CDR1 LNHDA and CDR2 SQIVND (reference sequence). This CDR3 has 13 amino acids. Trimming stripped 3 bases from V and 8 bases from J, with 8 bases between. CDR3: CASSIESDSPLHF. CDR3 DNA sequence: TGTGCCAGTAGTATTGAGAGTGATTCACCCCTCCACTTT.

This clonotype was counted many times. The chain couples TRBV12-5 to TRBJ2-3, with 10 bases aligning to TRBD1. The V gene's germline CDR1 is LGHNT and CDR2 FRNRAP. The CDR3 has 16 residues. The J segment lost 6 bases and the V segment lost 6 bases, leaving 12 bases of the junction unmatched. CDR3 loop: CASGQGQGIWGDTQYF. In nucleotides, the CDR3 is TGTGCTAGTGGCCAGGGACAGGGGATATGGGGTGATACGCAGTATTTT. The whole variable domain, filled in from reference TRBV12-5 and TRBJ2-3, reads DARVTQTPRHKVTEMGQEVTMRCQPILGHNTVFWYRQTMMQGLELLAYFRNRAPLDDSGMPKDRFSAEMPDATLATLKIQPSEPRDSAVYFCASGQGQGIWGDTQYFGPGTRLTVL.

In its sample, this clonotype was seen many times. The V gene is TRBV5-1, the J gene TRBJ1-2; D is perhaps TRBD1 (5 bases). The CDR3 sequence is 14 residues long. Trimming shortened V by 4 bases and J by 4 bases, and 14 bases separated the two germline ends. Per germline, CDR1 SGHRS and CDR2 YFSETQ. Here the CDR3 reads CASSKMTDLYGYTF. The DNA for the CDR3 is TGCGCCAGCAGCAAAATGACAGACCTCTATGGCTACACCTTC. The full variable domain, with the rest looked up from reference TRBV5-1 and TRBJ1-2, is KAGVTQTPRYLIKTRGQQVTLSCSPISGHRSVSWYQQTPGQGLQFLFEYFSETQRNKGNFPGRFSGRQFSNSRSEMNVSTLELGDSALYLCASSKMTDLYGYTFGSGTRLTVV.

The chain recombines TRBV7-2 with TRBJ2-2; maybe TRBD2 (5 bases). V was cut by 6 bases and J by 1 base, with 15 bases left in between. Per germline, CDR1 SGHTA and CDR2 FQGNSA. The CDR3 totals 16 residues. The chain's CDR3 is CASRGLGTGNTGELFF. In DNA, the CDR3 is TGTGCCAGCAGAGGACTGGGAACCGGGAACACCGGGGAGCTGTTTTTT. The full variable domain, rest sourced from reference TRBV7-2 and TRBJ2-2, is GAGVSQSPSNKVTEKGKDVELRCDPISGHTALYWYRQSLGQGLEFLIYFQGNSAPDKSGLPSDRFSAERTGGSVSTLTIQRTQQEDSAVYLCASRGLGTGNTGELFFGEGSRLTVL.

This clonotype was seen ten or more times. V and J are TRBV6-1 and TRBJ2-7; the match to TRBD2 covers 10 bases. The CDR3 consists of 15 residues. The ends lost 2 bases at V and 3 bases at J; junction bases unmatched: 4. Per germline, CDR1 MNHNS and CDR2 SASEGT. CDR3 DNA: TGTGCCAGCAGTGAACTAGCGGGGGTCGTCTACGAGCAGTACTTC. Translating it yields CASSELAGVVYEQYF.

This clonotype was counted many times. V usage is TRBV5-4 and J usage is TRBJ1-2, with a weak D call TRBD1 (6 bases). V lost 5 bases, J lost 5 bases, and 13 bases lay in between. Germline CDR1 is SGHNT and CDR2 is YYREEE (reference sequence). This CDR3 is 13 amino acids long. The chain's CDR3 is CASSMDSPYGYTF. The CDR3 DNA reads TGTGCCAGCAGTATGGACAGCCCATATGGCTACACCTTC.

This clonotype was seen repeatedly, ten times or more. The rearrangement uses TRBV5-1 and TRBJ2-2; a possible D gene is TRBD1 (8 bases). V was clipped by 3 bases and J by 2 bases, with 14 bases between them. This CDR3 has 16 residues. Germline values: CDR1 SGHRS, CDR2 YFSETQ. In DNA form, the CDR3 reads TGCGCCAGCAGCTGGGGGGGACAGGTTAACACCGGGGAGCTGTTTTTT. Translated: CASSWGGQVNTGELFF.

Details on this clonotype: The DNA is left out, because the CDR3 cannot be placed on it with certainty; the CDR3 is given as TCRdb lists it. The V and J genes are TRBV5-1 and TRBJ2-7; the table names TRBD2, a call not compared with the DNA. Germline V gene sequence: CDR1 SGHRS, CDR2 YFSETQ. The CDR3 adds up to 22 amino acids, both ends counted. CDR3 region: CASSFYICSASLTSGGAGEQYF.

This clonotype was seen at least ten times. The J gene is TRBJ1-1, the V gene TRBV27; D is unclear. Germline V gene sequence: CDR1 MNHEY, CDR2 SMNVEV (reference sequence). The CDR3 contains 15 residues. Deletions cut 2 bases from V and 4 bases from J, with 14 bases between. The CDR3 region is CASSLRPSGSTEAFF. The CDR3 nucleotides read TGTGCCAGCAGTTTACGCCCCAGTGGGAGCACTGAAGCTTTCTTT.

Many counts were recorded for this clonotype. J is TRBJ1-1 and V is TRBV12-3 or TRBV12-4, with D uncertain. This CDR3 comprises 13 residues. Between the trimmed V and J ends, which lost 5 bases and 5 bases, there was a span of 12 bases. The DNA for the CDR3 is TGTGCCAGCAGTCCCGGCCCGAGGACTGAAGCTTTCTTT. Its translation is CASSPGPRTEAFF.

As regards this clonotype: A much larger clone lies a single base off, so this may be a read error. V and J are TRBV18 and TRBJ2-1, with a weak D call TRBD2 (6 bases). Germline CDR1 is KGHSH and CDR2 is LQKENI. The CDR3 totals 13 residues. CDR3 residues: CVSSPGPSEGQFF. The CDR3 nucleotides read TGTGTCAGCTCACCGGGGCCTAGCGAGGGGCAGTTCTTC.

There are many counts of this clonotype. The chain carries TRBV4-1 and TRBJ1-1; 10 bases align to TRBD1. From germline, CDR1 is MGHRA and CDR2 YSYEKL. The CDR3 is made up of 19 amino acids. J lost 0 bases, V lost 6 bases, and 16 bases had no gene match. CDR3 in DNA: TGCGCCAGCAGTCTACCAAACCGACAGGGGGCCCATATGAACACTGAAGCTTTCTTT. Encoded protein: CASSLPNRQGAHMNTEAFF.

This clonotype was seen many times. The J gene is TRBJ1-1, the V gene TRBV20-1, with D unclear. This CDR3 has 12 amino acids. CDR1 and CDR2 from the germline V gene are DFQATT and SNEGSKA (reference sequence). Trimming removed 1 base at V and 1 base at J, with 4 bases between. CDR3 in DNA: TGCAGTGCTAGAGTGAGGAACACTGAAGCTTTCTTT. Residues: CSARVRNTEAFF.

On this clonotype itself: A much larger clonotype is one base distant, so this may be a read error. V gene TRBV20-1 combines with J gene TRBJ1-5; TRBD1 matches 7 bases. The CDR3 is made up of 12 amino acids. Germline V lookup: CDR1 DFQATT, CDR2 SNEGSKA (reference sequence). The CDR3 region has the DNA TGCAGTGCCGCCACAGGGGAGGAGCCCCAGAATTTT. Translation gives CSAATGEEPQNF.